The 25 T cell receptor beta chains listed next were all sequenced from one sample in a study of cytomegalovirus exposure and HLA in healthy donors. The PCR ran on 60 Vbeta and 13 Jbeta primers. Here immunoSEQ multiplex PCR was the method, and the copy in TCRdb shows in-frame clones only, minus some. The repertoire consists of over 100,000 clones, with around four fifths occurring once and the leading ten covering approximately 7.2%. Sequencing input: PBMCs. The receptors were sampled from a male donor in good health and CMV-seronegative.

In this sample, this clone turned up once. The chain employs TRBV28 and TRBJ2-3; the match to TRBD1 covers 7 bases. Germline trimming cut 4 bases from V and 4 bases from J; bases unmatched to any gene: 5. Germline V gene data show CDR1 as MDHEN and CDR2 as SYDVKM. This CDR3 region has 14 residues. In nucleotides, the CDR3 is TGTGCCAGCAGTTCTTCTACAGGGGCAGATACGCAGTATTTT. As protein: CASSSSTGADTQYF.

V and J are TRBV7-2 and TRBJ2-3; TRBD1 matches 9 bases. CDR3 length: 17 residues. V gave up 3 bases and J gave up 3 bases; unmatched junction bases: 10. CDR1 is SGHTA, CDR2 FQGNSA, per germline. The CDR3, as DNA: TGTGCCAGCAGCTTGACAGGGGGAGGTCGGGTTACAGATACGCAGTATTTT. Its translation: CASSLTGGGRVTDTQYF.

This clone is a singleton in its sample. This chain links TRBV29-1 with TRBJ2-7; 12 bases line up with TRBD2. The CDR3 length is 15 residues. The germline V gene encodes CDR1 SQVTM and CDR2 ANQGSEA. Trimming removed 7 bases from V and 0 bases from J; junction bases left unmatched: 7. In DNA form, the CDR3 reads TGCAGCGGCCGACTAGCGGGAGATCCCTCCTACGAGCAGTACTTC. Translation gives CSGRLAGDPSYEQYF.

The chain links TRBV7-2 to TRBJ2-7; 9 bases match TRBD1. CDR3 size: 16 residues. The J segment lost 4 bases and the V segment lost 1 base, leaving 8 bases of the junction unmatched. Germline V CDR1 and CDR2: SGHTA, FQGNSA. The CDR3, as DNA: TGTGCCAGCAGCTTAGTGAGGGACAGGGAGGGGTACGAGCAGTACTTC. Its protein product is CASSLVRDREGYEQYF. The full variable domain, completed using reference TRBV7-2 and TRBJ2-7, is GAGVSQSPSNKVTEKGKDVELRCDPISGHTALYWYRQSLGQGLEFLIYFQGNSAPDKSGLPSDRFSAERTGGSVSTLTIQRTQQEDSAVYLCASSLVRDREGYEQYFGPGTRLTVT.

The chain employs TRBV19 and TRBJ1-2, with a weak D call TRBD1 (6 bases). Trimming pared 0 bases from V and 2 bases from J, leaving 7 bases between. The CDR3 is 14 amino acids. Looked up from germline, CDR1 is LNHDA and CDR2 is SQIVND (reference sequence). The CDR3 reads CASSIEDSNYGYTF. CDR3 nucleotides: TGTGCCAGTAGTATAGAGGACAGCAACTATGGCTACACCTTC. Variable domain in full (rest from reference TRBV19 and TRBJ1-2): DGGITQSPKYLFRKEGQNVTLSCEQNLNHDAMYWYRQDPGQGLRLIYYSQIVNDFQKGDIAEGYSVSREKKESFPLTVTSAQKNPTAFYLCASSIEDSNYGYTFGSGTRLTVV.

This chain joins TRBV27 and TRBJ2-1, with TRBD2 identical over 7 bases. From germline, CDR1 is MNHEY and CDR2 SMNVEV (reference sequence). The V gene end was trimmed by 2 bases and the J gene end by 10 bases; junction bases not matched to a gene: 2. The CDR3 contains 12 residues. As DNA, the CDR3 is TGTGCCAGCAGTTTAAATAGCGGGGAGCAGTTCTTC. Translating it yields CASSLNSGEQFF.

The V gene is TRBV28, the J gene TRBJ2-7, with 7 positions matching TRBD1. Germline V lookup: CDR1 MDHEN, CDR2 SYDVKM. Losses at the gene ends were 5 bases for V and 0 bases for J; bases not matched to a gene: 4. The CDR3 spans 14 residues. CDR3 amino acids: CASSRDSRSYEQYF. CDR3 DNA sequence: TGTGCCAGCAGTCGGGACAGCCGCTCCTACGAGCAGTACTTC.

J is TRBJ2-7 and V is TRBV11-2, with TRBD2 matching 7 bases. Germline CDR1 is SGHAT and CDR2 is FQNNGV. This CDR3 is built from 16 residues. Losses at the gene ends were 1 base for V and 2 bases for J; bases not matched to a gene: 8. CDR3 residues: CASSLVAGDVTYEQYF. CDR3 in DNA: TGTGCCAGCAGCTTAGTCGCGGGGGACGTGACCTACGAGCAGTACTTC.

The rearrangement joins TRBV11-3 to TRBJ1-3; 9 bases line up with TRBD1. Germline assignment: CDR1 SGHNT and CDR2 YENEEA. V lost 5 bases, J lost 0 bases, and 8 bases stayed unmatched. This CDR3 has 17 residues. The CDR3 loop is CASSQDRGHLSGNTIYF. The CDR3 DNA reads TGTGCCAGCAGCCAGGACAGGGGCCATCTCTCTGGAAACACCATATATTTT.

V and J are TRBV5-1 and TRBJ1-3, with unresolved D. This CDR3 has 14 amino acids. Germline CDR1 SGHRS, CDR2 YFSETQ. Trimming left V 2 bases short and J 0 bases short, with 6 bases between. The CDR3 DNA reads TGCGCCAGCAGCTTACAGAGCTCTGGAAACACCATATATTTT. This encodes CASSLQSSGNTIYF.

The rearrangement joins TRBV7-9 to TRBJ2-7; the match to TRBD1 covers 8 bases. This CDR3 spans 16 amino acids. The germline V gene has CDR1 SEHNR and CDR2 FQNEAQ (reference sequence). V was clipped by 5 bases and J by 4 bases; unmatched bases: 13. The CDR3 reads CASSPPHDRGTYEQYF. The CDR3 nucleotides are TGTGCCAGCAGCCCCCCACACGACAGGGGAACGTACGAGCAGTACTTC.

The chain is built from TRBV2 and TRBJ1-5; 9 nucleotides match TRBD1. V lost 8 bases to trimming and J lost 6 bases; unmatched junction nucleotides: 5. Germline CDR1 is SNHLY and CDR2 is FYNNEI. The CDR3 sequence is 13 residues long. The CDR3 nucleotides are TGTGCCAGCTCGGGACAGGGAGGTCAGCCCCAGCATTTT. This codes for CASSGQGGQPQHF.

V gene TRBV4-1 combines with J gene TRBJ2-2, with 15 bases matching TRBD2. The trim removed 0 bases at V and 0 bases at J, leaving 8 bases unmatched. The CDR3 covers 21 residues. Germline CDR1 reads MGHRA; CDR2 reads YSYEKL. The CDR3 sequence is CASSQDPLGLAGGPNTGELFF. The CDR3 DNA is TGCGCCAGCAGCCAAGACCCCCTGGGACTAGCGGGAGGACCGAACACCGGGGAGCTGTTTTTT.

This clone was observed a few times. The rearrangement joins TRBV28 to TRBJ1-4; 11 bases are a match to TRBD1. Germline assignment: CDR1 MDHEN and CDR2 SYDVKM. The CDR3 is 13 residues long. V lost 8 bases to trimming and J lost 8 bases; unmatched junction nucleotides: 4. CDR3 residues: CASRTGGEEKLFF. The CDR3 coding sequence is TGTGCCAGCCGGACAGGGGGCGAGGAAAAACTGTTTTTT.

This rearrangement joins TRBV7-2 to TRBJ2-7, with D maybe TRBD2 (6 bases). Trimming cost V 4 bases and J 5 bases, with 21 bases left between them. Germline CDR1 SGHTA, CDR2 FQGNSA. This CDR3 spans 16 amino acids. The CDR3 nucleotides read TGTGCCAGCAGCTCCGGATTGGGGGTAGGAGGGAACGAGCAGTACTTC. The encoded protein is CASSSGLGVGGNEQYF.

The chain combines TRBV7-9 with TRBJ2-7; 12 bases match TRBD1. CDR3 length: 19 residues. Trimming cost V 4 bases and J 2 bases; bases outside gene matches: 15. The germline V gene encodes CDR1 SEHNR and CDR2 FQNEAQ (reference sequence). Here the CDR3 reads CASSSSPGTGGFKTYEQYF. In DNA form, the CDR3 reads TGTGCCAGCAGCTCGAGCCCCGGGACAGGGGGCTTTAAAACCTACGAGCAGTACTTC.

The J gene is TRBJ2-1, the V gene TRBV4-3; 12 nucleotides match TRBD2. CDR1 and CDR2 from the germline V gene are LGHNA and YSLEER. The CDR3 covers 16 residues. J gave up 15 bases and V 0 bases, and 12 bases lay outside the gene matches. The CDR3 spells CASSQDRLAGGPGLFF. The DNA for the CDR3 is TGCGCCAGCAGCCAAGATAGGCTAGCGGGAGGGCCCGGACTGTTCTTC.

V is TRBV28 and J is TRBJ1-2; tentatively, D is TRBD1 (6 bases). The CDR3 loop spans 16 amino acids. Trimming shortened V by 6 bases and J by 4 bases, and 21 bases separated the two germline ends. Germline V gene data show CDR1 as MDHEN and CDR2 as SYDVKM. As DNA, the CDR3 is TGTGCCAGCAGGGTTCCTCTGGGGGGGGCGAGCTATGGCTACACCTTC. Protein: CASRVPLGGASYGYTF.

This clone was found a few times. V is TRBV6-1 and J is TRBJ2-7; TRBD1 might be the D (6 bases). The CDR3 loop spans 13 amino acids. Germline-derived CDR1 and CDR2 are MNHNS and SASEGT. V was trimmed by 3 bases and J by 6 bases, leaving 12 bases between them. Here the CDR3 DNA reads TGTGCCAGCAGTGAGGCCAGGGGCGGCGAGCAGTACTTC. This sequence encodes CASSEARGGEQYF.

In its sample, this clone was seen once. The CDR3 DNA is TGTGCCAGCAGCTTATCTGACTATGGCTACACCTTC. Its protein product is CASSLSDYGYTF. V and J are TRBV7-2 and TRBJ1-2; D is undetermined. Per the germline V gene, CDR1 is SGHTA and CDR2 is FQGNSA. This CDR3 comprises 12 residues. The germline V and J ends were trimmed by 2 bases and 3 bases, with 4 bases remaining between them.

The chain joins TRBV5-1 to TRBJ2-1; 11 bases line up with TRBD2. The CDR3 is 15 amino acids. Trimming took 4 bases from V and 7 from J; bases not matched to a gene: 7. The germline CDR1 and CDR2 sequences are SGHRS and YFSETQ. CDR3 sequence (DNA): TGCGCCAGCAGCGAGGGACTAGCGGCCACAAATGAGCAGTTCTTC. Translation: CASSEGLAATNEQFF.

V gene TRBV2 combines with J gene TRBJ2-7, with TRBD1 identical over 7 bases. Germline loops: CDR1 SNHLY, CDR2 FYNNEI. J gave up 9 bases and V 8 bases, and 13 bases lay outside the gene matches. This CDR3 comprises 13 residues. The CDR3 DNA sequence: TGTGCCAGCTGGGAAAGACAGGGCGCGGGGCAGTACTTC. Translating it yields CASWERQGAGQYF.

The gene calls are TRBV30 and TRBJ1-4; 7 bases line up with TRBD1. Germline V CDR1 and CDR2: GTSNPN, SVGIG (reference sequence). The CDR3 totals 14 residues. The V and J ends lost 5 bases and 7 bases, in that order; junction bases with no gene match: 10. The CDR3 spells CAWALRGQGEKLFF. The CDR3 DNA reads TGTGCCTGGGCCCTGAGGGGGCAGGGTGAAAAACTGTTTTTT.

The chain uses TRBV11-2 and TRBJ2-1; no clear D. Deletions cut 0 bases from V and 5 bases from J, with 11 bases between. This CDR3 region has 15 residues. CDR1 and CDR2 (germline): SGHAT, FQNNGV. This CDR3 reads CASSLDVTQHNEQFF. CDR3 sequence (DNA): TGTGCCAGCAGCTTAGATGTGACACAACACAATGAGCAGTTCTTC.

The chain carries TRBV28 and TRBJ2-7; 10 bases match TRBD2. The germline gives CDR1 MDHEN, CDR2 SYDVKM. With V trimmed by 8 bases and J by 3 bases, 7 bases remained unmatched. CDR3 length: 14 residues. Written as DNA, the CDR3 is TGTGCCAGCGCTCTAGCGGGAGTTCTCTACGAGCAGTACTTC. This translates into CASALAGVLYEQYF.